The rows below give T cell receptor beta chains drawn from one sample of a study of T-cell reconstitution after alpha-beta-depleted transplantation in children. TCRdb passed the PCR reads through MiXCR, listing each CDR3 protein once. The table records 670,000 or so distinct CDR3 sequences, over 10% of them present only once. The starting material was PBMCs, obtained before TCRalphabeta/CD19-depleted stem cell transplant. These receptors were obtained from a girl aged 2 to 10 with congenital amegakaryocytic thrombocytopenia, due to receive a stem cell transplant. Both conserved end residues are part of each CDR3. Each record gives: J gene, clone size, V gene, D gene, CDR3 protein, CDR3 DNA. D genes are given only for firm matches. Clone size is not always given. Where it is, it says once, few, many or a class for expanded clones.

J gene: TRBJ2-3
clone size: many
V gene: TRBV10-3
D gene: -
CDR3 protein: CAITPGPSTDTQYF
CDR3 DNA: TGTGCCATCACGCCGGGACCTAGCACAGATACGCAGTATTTT

J gene: TRBJ2-3
clone size: -
V gene: TRBV20-1
D gene: -
CDR3 protein: CSATHYPGTSTDTQYF
CDR3 DNA: TGCAGTGCAACTCATTACCCCGGGACAAGCACAGATACGCAGTATTTT

J gene: TRBJ2-5
clone size: many
V gene: TRBV20-1
D gene: -
CDR3 protein: CSAAGQETQYF
CDR3 DNA: TGCAGTGCCGCCGGCCAAGAGACCCAGTACTTC

J gene: TRBJ2-4
clone size: few
V gene: TRBV7-8
D gene: -
CDR3 protein: CASSLVRGAKGNIQYF
CDR3 DNA: TGTGCCAGCAGCTTAGTTCGGGGGGCGAAAGGAAACATTCAGTACTTC

J gene: TRBJ2-5
clone size: many
V gene: TRBV20-1
D gene: TRBD2
CDR3 protein: CSAYSGRGEETQYF
CDR3 DNA: TGCAGTGCTTATAGCGGGAGGGGTGAAGAGACCCAGTACTTC

J gene: TRBJ1-2
clone size: -
V gene: TRBV10-3
D gene: -
CDR3 protein: CAISEEALTYGYTF
CDR3 DNA: TGTGCCATCAGTGAGGAGGCACTGACCTATGGCTACACCTTC

J gene: TRBJ2-2
clone size: -
V gene: TRBV5-1
D gene: TRBD1
CDR3 protein: CASSQGQPNTGELFF
CDR3 DNA: TGCGCCAGCAGCCAGGGACAGCCGAACACCGGGGAGCTGTTTTTT

J gene: TRBJ2-5
clone size: many
V gene: TRBV20-1
D gene: -
CDR3 protein: CSAYSGMETQYF
CDR3 DNA: TGCAGTGCCTACAGTGGAATGGAGACCCAGTACTTC

J gene: TRBJ1-4
clone size: few
V gene: TRBV5-1
D gene: -
CDR3 protein: CASSLGDTENEKLFF
CDR3 DNA: TGCGCCAGCAGCTTGGGGGACACCGAAAATGAAAAACTGTTTTTT

J gene: TRBJ1-1
clone size: few
V gene: TRBV12-3/TRBV12-4
D gene: -
CDR3 protein: CASSPQGRGNTEAFF
CDR3 DNA: TGTGCCAGCAGTCCACAGGGTAGAGGGAACACTGAAGCTTTCTTT

J gene: TRBJ2-3
clone size: -
V gene: TRBV7-6
D gene: TRBD1
CDR3 protein: CASSPPRTGKATDTQYF
CDR3 DNA: TGTGCCAGCAGCCCTCCGAGGACAGGGAAGGCGACAGATACGCAGTATTTT

J gene: TRBJ1-5
clone size: many
V gene: TRBV29-1
D gene: -
CDR3 protein: CSVGTGQINQPQHF
CDR3 DNA: TGCAGCGTTGGGACTGGACAGATCAATCAGCCCCAGCATTTT

J gene: TRBJ2-2
clone size: -
V gene: TRBV7-9
D gene: TRBD1
CDR3 protein: CASSSPGGGTGELFF
CDR3 DNA: TGTGCCAGCAGCTCCCCAGGGGGCGGAACCGGGGAGCTGTTTTTT

J gene: TRBJ2-7
clone size: -
V gene: TRBV5-1
D gene: TRBD1
CDR3 protein: CASSSTGQGAVHEQYF
CDR3 DNA: TGCGCCAGCAGCTCCACGGGACAGGGGGCCGTCCACGAGCAGTACTTC

J gene: TRBJ1-1
clone size: -
V gene: TRBV28
D gene: -
CDR3 protein: CASSLLSGVNTEAFF
CDR3 DNA: TGTGCCAGCAGTTTACTGTCAGGGGTGAACACTGAAGCTTTCTTT

J gene: TRBJ2-2
clone size: many
V gene: TRBV29-1
D gene: -
CDR3 protein: CSARGVDTGELFF
CDR3 DNA: TGCAGCGCCAGGGGCGTAGATACCGGGGAGCTGTTTTTT

J gene: TRBJ2-3
clone size: -
V gene: TRBV14
D gene: -
CDR3 protein: CASSRPDADTQYF
CDR3 DNA: TGTGCCAGCAGCCGACCGGACGCAGATACGCAGTATTTT

J gene: TRBJ2-7
clone size: many
V gene: TRBV7-9
D gene: -
CDR3 protein: CASRLDSPYEQYF
CDR3 DNA: TGTGCCAGCAGACTAGACAGTCCCTACGAGCAGTACTTC

J gene: TRBJ2-1
clone size: many
V gene: TRBV6-5
D gene: TRBD2
CDR3 protein: CASSYRELAGWQFF
CDR3 DNA: TGTGCCAGCAGTTACAGAGAACTAGCGGGATGGCAGTTCTTC

J gene: TRBJ2-5
clone size: -
V gene: TRBV25-1
D gene: -
CDR3 protein: CASSEVQGGGWQETQYF
CDR3 DNA: TGTGCCAGCAGTGAGGTCCAGGGTGGGGGCTGGCAAGAGACCCAGTACTTC

J gene: TRBJ1-2
clone size: few
V gene: TRBV29-1
D gene: TRBD1
CDR3 protein: CSVAGTGEGYGYTF
CDR3 DNA: TGCAGCGTCGCTGGGACAGGGGAAGGGTATGGCTACACCTTC

J gene: TRBJ2-1
clone size: -
V gene: TRBV20-1
D gene: -
CDR3 protein: CSLPTKSSYNEQFF
CDR3 DNA: TGCAGTTTACCCACCAAGAGCTCCTACAATGAGCAGTTCTTC

J gene: TRBJ2-6
clone size: -
V gene: TRBV20-1
D gene: -
CDR3 protein: CSALGTRGSGANVLTF
CDR3 DNA: TGCAGTGCCCTAGGGACCCGCGGCTCTGGGGCCAACGTCCTGACTTTC

J gene: TRBJ2-1
clone size: -
V gene: TRBV7-9
D gene: -
CDR3 protein: CASSFWGKTSYNEQFF
CDR3 DNA: TGTGCCAGCAGCTTCTGGGGAAAAACGTCCTACAATGAGCAGTTCTTC

J gene: TRBJ2-1
clone size: -
V gene: TRBV5-1
D gene: TRBD2
CDR3 protein: CASSPPLAGVNEQFF
CDR3 DNA: TGCGCCAGCAGCCCACCCCTAGCGGGAGTTAATGAGCAGTTCTTC

J gene: TRBJ2-1
clone size: many
V gene: TRBV10-3
D gene: -
CDR3 protein: CAISEETYNEQFF
CDR3 DNA: TGTGCCATCAGTGAGGAAACCTACAATGAGCAGTTCTTC

J gene: TRBJ2-7
clone size: many
V gene: TRBV7-9
D gene: -
CDR3 protein: CASSLSRGTYEQYF
CDR3 DNA: TGTGCCAGCAGCTTATCTAGGGGGACCTACGAGCAGTACTTC

J gene: TRBJ1-5
clone size: many
V gene: TRBV12-3/TRBV12-4
D gene: -
CDR3 protein: CASRSGESQPQHF
CDR3 DNA: TGTGCCAGCCGGTCAGGGGAGAGTCAGCCCCAGCATTTT

J gene: TRBJ2-1
clone size: -
V gene: TRBV29-1
D gene: TRBD2
CDR3 protein: CSVDGITQGLAGDDRPYNEQFF
CDR3 DNA: TGCAGCGTTGACGGTATCACTCAGGGGCTAGCGGGAGATGATAGGCCCTACAATGAGCAGTTCTTC

J gene: TRBJ2-1
clone size: few
V gene: TRBV11-2
D gene: TRBD2
CDR3 protein: CASSENLAGEGSYNEQFF
CDR3 DNA: TGTGCCAGCAGCGAGAATTTAGCGGGAGAAGGCTCCTACAATGAGCAGTTCTTC

J gene: TRBJ2-2
clone size: many
V gene: TRBV20-1
D gene: -
CDR3 protein: CSARDTAGAGELFF
CDR3 DNA: TGCAGTGCTAGAGATACAGCGGGTGCAGGGGAGCTGTTTTTT

J gene: TRBJ1-5
clone size: many
V gene: TRBV7-2
D gene: -
CDR3 protein: CASSRTGSYSNQPQHF
CDR3 DNA: TGTGCCAGCAGCCGTACAGGGAGTTATAGCAATCAGCCCCAGCATTTT

J gene: TRBJ1-2
clone size: -
V gene: TRBV11-2
D gene: -
CDR3 protein: CASSFNPHYGYTF
CDR3 DNA: TGTGCCAGCAGCTTCAACCCCCACTATGGCTACACCTTC

J gene: TRBJ2-3
clone size: -
V gene: TRBV20-1
D gene: -
CDR3 protein: CCARRLTLRGGTDTQYF
CDR3 DNA: TGCTGTGCTAGAAGGTTAACTCTAAGAGGGGGTACAGATACGCAGTATTTT

J gene: TRBJ1-1
clone size: -
V gene: TRBV6-5
D gene: -
CDR3 protein: CASKEVNTEAFF
CDR3 DNA: TGTGCCAGCAAAGAAGTGAACACTGAAGCTTTCTTT

J gene: TRBJ2-7
clone size: many
V gene: TRBV20-1
D gene: -
CDR3 protein: CSARGLGTLYEQYF
CDR3 DNA: TGCAGTGCTAGGGGGCTAGGGACACTCTACGAGCAGTACTTC

J gene: TRBJ2-2
clone size: many
V gene: TRBV5-1
D gene: TRBD1
CDR3 protein: CASSSGTGLDTGELFF
CDR3 DNA: TGCGCCAGCAGCTCTGGGACAGGGCTAGACACCGGGGAGCTGTTTTTT

J gene: TRBJ2-3
clone size: -
V gene: TRBV10-3
D gene: TRBD2
CDR3 protein: CATGLAGFTDTQYF
CDR3 DNA: TGTGCCACTGGACTAGCGGGCTTCACAGATACGCAGTATTTT

J gene: TRBJ2-1
clone size: few
V gene: TRBV6-4
D gene: TRBD1
CDR3 protein: CASSPLVQGVYNEQFF
CDR3 DNA: TGTGCCAGCAGTCCATTAGTGCAGGGGGTATACAATGAGCAGTTCTTC

J gene: TRBJ2-3
clone size: -
V gene: TRBV10-3
D gene: TRBD2
CDR3 protein: CAISEPPTGGNTDTQYF
CDR3 DNA: TGTGCCATCAGTGAGCCCCCGACGGGGGGTAACACAGATACGCAGTATTTT

J gene: TRBJ2-5
clone size: -
V gene: TRBV3-1
D gene: TRBD1
CDR3 protein: CASSQDTGVQETQYF
CDR3 DNA: TGTGCCAGCAGCCAAGATACAGGGGTCCAAGAGACCCAGTACTTC